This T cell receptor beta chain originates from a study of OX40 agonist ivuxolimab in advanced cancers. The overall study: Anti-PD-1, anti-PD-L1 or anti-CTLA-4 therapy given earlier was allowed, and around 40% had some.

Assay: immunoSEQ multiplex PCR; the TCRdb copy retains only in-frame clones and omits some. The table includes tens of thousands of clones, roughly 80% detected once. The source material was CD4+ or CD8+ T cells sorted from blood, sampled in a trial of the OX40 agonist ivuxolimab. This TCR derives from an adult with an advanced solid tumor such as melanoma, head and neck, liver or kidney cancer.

The CDR3 reads CASSGDGGYEQYF. CDR3 DNA: TGCGCCAGCAGTGGGGACGGGGGATACGAGCAGTACTTC. The chain links TRBV5-1 to TRBJ2-7; a weak D match, TRBD2 (6 bases). The CDR3 extends over 13 amino acids. The V end was cut by 5 bases, the J end by 4 bases, with 13 bases between. Germline V gene lookup returns CDR1 SGHRS and CDR2 YFSETQ.